A single sample is the source of the 14 T cell receptor beta chains below, sequenced in a study of cytotoxic CD8 clonotypes in ibrutinib-treated CLL. Here immunoSEQ multiplex PCR was the method, and the copy in TCRdb shows in-frame clones only, minus some. This sample carries approximately 120,000 clones, roughly 84% of them seen once, and the ten largest clones take roughly 3.3%. The specimen was PBMCs, collected after 24 months of ibrutinib treatment. The receptor set was obtained from a human donor with chronic lymphocytic leukemia.

This clone turned up a few times. This chain uses TRBV10-3 with TRBJ2-7; 8 nucleotides agree with TRBD1. The CDR3 runs to 13 residues. V lost 3 bases to trimming and J lost 6 bases; unmatched junction nucleotides: 4. Germline V lookup: CDR1 ENHRY, CDR2 SYGVKD. The CDR3 sequence: CAISDRDRTEQYF. Here the CDR3 DNA reads TGTGCCATCAGTGACCGGGACAGGACCGAGCAGTACTTC.

This chain uses TRBV5-4 with TRBJ2-7; TRBD1 or TRBD2 may be the D gene (5 bases each). The CDR3 runs 15 residues. Germline-derived CDR1 and CDR2 are SGHNT and YYREEE (reference sequence). Trimming removed 4 bases at V and 0 bases at J, with 14 bases between. CDR3 sequence: CASSIGTLSSYEQYF. The CDR3, as DNA: TGTGCCAGCAGCATAGGGACGTTAAGCTCCTACGAGCAGTACTTC.

In its sample, this clone was seen once. This chain connects TRBV18 to TRBJ2-1; a weak D match, TRBD2 (6 bases). The CDR3 has 13 residues. Looked up from germline, CDR1 is KGHSH and CDR2 is LQKENI. V dropped 3 bases and J dropped 5 bases, with 8 bases sitting between them. The CDR3 nucleotides read TGTGCCAGCTCACCGGGCGGGAACAATGAGCAGTTCTTC. Its translation: CASSPGGNNEQFF.

This chain joins TRBV7-2 and TRBJ2-2; D not certain. This CDR3 is built from 16 residues. Deletions cut 5 bases from V and 0 bases from J, with 13 bases between. Germline lookup yields CDR1 SGHTA and CDR2 FQGNSA. The CDR3 sequence: CASSATGGSNTGELFF. CDR3 nucleotides: TGTGCCAGCAGCGCCACTGGCGGCTCGAACACCGGGGAGCTGTTTTTT.

This chain joins TRBV19 and TRBJ2-3; TRBD2 matches 9 bases. Germline CDR1 is LNHDA and CDR2 is SQIVND (reference sequence). The junction had 2 bases not matched to a gene; V was cut back by 3 bases and J by 1 base. The CDR3 sequence is 15 residues long. CDR3 region: CASSIGGGGTDTQYF. DNA for the CDR3: TGTGCCAGTAGTATCGGCGGGGGGGGCACAGATACGCAGTATTTT.

V gene TRBV5-1 combines with J gene TRBJ2-6; TRBD1 agrees at 7 bases. Germline CDR1 and CDR2: SGHRS and YFSETQ. The CDR3 consists of 17 residues. With V trimmed by 4 bases and J by 0 bases, 7 bases remained unmatched. The CDR3: CASSTGQALSGANVLTF. CDR3 DNA sequence: TGCGCCAGCAGCACTGGACAGGCCCTCTCTGGGGCCAACGTCCTGACTTTC.

The genes are TRBV18 and TRBJ1-5; D is possibly TRBD1 (6 bases). Per germline, CDR1 KGHSH and CDR2 LQKENI. The CDR3 consists of 16 residues. The germline V and J ends were trimmed by 3 bases and 5 bases, with 17 bases remaining between them. The CDR3 reads CASSPTWGQADQPQHF. Here the CDR3 DNA reads TGTGCCAGCTCACCGACCTGGGGGCAGGCGGATCAGCCCCAGCATTTT.

The rearrangement links TRBV29-1 to TRBJ1-5; D is possibly TRBD1 (5 bases). Per germline, CDR1 SQVTM and CDR2 ANQGSEA. Trimming cost V 7 bases and J 3 bases, with 13 bases left between them. The CDR3 totals 13 residues. This CDR3 reads CSAQGGDNQPQHF. The CDR3 coding sequence is TGCAGCGCCCAGGGAGGAGACAATCAGCCCCAGCATTTT. The entire variable domain, with the rest obtained from reference TRBV29-1 and TRBJ1-5, is as follows: SAVISQKPSRDICQRGTSLTIQCQVDSQVTMMFWYRQQPGQSLTLIATANQGSEATYESGFVIDKFPISRPNLTFSTLTVSNMSPEDSSIYLCSAQGGDNQPQHFGDGTRLSIL.

This clone showed up just a few times. This sequence joins TRBV5-1 and TRBJ2-1; D ambiguous. Germline CDR1 SGHRS, CDR2 YFSETQ. The CDR3 spans 12 residues. V gave up 4 bases and J gave up 5 bases, with 7 bases separating them. CDR3 sequence: CASSLTNNEQFF. The CDR3 DNA reads as TGCGCCAGCAGCCTTACAAACAATGAGCAGTTCTTC.

The V and J genes are TRBV10-3 and TRBJ1-1; D possibly corresponds to TRBD1 (6 bases). Trimming stripped 5 bases from V and 3 bases from J, with 13 bases between. This CDR3 comprises 14 residues. Germline V gives CDR1 ENHRY, CDR2 SYGVKD. This chain's CDR3 is CAISRGAGDTEAFF. CDR3 nucleotide sequence: TGTGCCATCAGTCGGGGGGCAGGGGACACTGAAGCTTTCTTT.

This clone appeared once. The V call is TRBV19, the J call TRBJ1-2; D perhaps matches TRBD1 (6 bases). The germline CDR1 and CDR2 sequences are LNHDA and SQIVND (reference sequence). Deletions cut 5 bases from V and 5 bases from J, with 12 bases between. CDR3 length: 13 amino acids. Written as DNA, the CDR3 is TGTGCCAGTAGTCTTCCGAGGGGGTATGGCTACACCTTC. Its translation: CASSLPRGYGYTF. Full variable domain (missing parts from reference TRBV19 and TRBJ1-2): DGGITQSPKYLFRKEGQNVTLSCEQNLNHDAMYWYRQDPGQGLRLIYYSQIVNDFQKGDIAEGYSVSREKKESFPLTVTSAQKNPTAFYLCASSLPRGYGYTFGSGTRLTVV.

This chain connects TRBV5-1 to TRBJ2-2; 7 nucleotides agree with TRBD1. In germline, CDR1 is SGHRS, CDR2 YFSETQ. V lost 3 bases and J lost 0; bases outside the gene matches: 8. The CDR3 is 17 amino acids. CDR3 sequence: CASSWDPGTANTGELFF. As DNA, the CDR3 is TGCGCCAGCAGCTGGGACCCCGGGACAGCGAACACCGGGGAGCTGTTTTTT.

The rearrangement links TRBV6-6 to TRBJ2-5, with D possibly matching TRBD2 (6 bases). The CDR3 has 15 residues. V lost 6 bases to trimming and J lost 2 bases, with 16 bases between them. Germline V gene lookup returns CDR1 MNHNY and CDR2 SVGAGI (reference sequence). CDR3: CASRTYRDSQETQYF. CDR3 nucleotide sequence: TGTGCCAGCAGAACCTACCGGGACTCACAAGAGACCCAGTACTTC.

The DNA of the CDR3 is TGTGCCAGCAGCTTAGGGACAACAACTAATGAAAAACTGTTTTTT. Its translation: CASSLGTTTNEKLFF. The chain recombines TRBV11-2 with TRBJ1-4; the D gene is possibly TRBD1 (5 bases). Deletions cut 1 base from V and 0 bases from J, with 6 bases between. The CDR3 has 15 residues. Germline V gene data show CDR1 as SGHAT and CDR2 as FQNNGV.